The 15 T cell receptor beta chains below all came from one sample that was sequenced in a study of regulatory T cells in long-lasting Graves disease. Sample time point: persistent/refractory GD, antithyroid drugs over 5 years with positive TRAb. Researchers made the TCR library from RNA that was extracted from PBMCs. Relying on iRepertoire HTBI primers and Arm-PCR of CDR3 regions, the team built TCR beta libraries. TCRdb re-called the multiplex PCR reads with MiXCR, one entry per CDR3 protein. Found here are around 400,000 distinct CDR3 sequences, around a quarter of them singletons; the top ten hold around 24%. The source material was peripheral blood mononuclear cells (PBMCs), sampled when the disease was refractory, from a patient treated with antithyroid drugs. These receptor sequences come from a female donor with Graves disease.

The chain is built from TRBV29-1 and TRBJ2-6, with D uncertain. Germline V gene sequence: CDR1 SQVTM, CDR2 ANQGSEA. The CDR3 consists of 14 residues. V lost 4 bases and J lost 2, with 9 bases in between. The CDR3 spells CSVGGIAGANVLTF. CDR3 in DNA: TGCAGCGTTGGGGGTATTGCTGGGGCCAACGTCCTGACTTTC.

The chain employs TRBV7-2 and TRBJ2-7; TRBD1 agrees at 7 bases. This CDR3 has 16 residues. Germline V lookup: CDR1 SGHTA, CDR2 FQGNSA. Trimming took 6 bases from V and 6 from J; bases not matched to a gene: 17. The CDR3 loop reads CASSSDRALSRLEQYF. The DNA of the CDR3 is TGTGCCAGCAGTTCCGACAGGGCGTTGTCTCGTCTCGAGCAGTACTTC. Based on the CDR3 plus reference TRBV7-2 and TRBJ2-7, the full variable domain is GAGVSQSPSNKVTEKGKDVELRCDPISGHTALYWYRQSLGQGLEFLIYFQGNSAPDKSGLPSDRFSAERTGGSVSTLTIQRTQQEDSAVYLCASSSDRALSRLEQYFGPGTRLTVT.

Turning to this clonotype: A far larger clone is just one base off, so this is likely a read error. The CDR3 nucleotides are TGTGCCAGCAGCCGTACACAGCAAGAGACCCGGTACTTC. Its translation is CASSRTQQETRYF. The rearrangement joins TRBV6-2 or TRBV6-3 to TRBJ2-5; the D is unclear. Germline lookup yields CDR1 MNHEY and CDR2 SVGEGT. The CDR3 is 13 residues long.

This clonotype has at least ten counts. The J gene is TRBJ2-7, the V gene TRBV20-1, with D perhaps matching TRBD2 (6 bases). Germline CDR1 and CDR2: DFQATT and SNEGSKA (reference sequence). V was pared by 6 bases and J by 7 bases, with 19 bases between. This CDR3 region has 13 residues. In DNA form, the CDR3 reads TGCAGTGCCTCCGGGACTCGTCCACGTGAGCAGTACTTC. Its translation is CSASGTRPREQYF.

This sequence joins TRBV12-3 or TRBV12-4 and TRBJ1-1; D unresolved. The CDR3 is made up of 12 amino acids. V lost 8 bases, J lost 6 bases, and 13 bases lay in between. The CDR3: CASVDVRPEAFF. The CDR3, as DNA: TGTGCCAGCGTCGATGTGAGACCTGAAGCTTTCTTT.

The table lists this clonotype with a few counts. The chain links TRBV6-2 or TRBV6-3 to TRBJ2-1, with 8 nucleotides matching TRBD2. Germline V gene sequence: CDR1 MNHEY, CDR2 SVGEGT. The V segment lost 8 bases and the J segment 3 bases; nucleotides outside the gene matches: 15. CDR3 size: 17 residues. This CDR3 is CASLPITREGVYNEQFF. For the CDR3, the DNA is TGTGCCAGCCTCCCAATAACTCGGGAGGGCGTCTACAATGAGCAGTTCTTC.

This clonotype was counted many times. The chain carries TRBV2 and TRBJ1-2; D gene unclear. Trimming removed 6 bases from V and 4 bases from J, with 9 bases in between. CDR1 SNHLY and CDR2 FYNNEI come from the germline V gene. The length of the CDR3 is 12 residues. CDR3 in DNA: TGTGCCAGCAGCCGTTCGGTCTATGGCTACACCTTC. This translates into CASSRSVYGYTF.

This clonotype was seen a few times. The V and J genes are TRBV24-1 and TRBJ2-7; D gene uncertain. The germline gives CDR1 KGHDR, CDR2 SFDVKD. V was pared by 4 bases and J by 2 bases, with 11 bases between. This CDR3 contains 14 residues. CDR3: CATSDRRAPYEQYF. The CDR3 coding sequence is TGTGCCACCAGTGACCGACGAGCCCCCTACGAGCAGTACTTC.

This clonotype was seen many times. This rearrangement joins TRBV2 to TRBJ2-3, with 12 positions matching TRBD2. Germline CDR1 SNHLY, CDR2 FYNNEI. With V trimmed by 8 bases and J by 2 bases, 11 bases remained unmatched. The CDR3 extends over 17 amino acids. CDR3 sequence reads: CASGEGLAGSITDTQYF. In DNA form, the CDR3 reads TGTGCCAGCGGGGAGGGACTAGCGGGTTCCATCACAGATACGCAGTATTTT. The variable domain in full, with the rest retrieved from reference TRBV2 and TRBJ2-3, is EPEVTQTPSHQVTQMGQEVILRCVPISNHLYFYWYRQILGQKVEFLVSFYNNEISEKSEIFDDQFSVERPDGSNFTLKIRSTKLEDSAMYFCASGEGLAGSITDTQYFGPGTRLTVL.

This clonotype was seen at least ten times. The chain uses TRBV12-3 or TRBV12-4 and TRBJ2-7, with 7 bases aligning to TRBD1. CDR3 size: 15 residues. The ends lost 5 bases at V and 7 bases at J; junction bases unmatched: 14. The CDR3 DNA reads as TGTGCCAGCAGTCTAATCCAGGACAGGCTCGGAGAGCAGTACTTC. Encoded protein: CASSLIQDRLGEQYF.

The chain couples TRBV7-2 to TRBJ1-5; possibly TRBD1 for D (6 bases). This CDR3 contains 15 residues. The ends were cut back, 4 bases at V and 8 bases at J, with 18 bases in the middle. CDR1 and CDR2 from the germline V gene are SGHTA and FQGNSA. Here the CDR3 DNA reads TGTGCCAGCAGCTCCTCCGACAGGAATTTCAAGCCCCAGCATTTT. Its translation: CASSSSDRNFKPQHF.

The V and J genes are TRBV28 and TRBJ2-2, with D hard to call. The V end was cut by 1 base, the J end by 0 bases, with 9 bases between. Per the germline V gene, CDR1 is MDHEN and CDR2 is SYDVKM. The CDR3 extends over 16 amino acids. DNA of the CDR3: TGTGCCAGCAGTTTATTAGGCATGTCGAACACCGGGGAGCTGTTTTTT. This sequence encodes CASSLLGMSNTGELFF. Full variable domain (rest looked up from reference TRBV28 and TRBJ2-2): DVKVTQSSRYLVKRTGEKVFLECVQDMDHENMFWYRQDPGLGLRLIYFSYDVKMKEKGDIPEGYSVSREKKERFSLILESASTNQTSMYLCASSLLGMSNTGELFFGEGSRLTVL.

This clonotype was counted at least ten times. The genes are TRBV15 and TRBJ1-5; D perhaps matches TRBD1 (5 bases). V dropped 0 bases and J dropped 6 bases, with 15 bases sitting between them. Germline V gene sequence: CDR1 LNHNV, CDR2 YYDKDF (reference sequence). CDR3 length: 16 residues. The CDR3 DNA is TGTGCCACCAGCAGAGATCTTGCAGGGACGTCTCAGCCCCAGCATTTT. This gives the protein CATSRDLAGTSQPQHF.

Only a few counts were recorded for this clonotype. The chain employs TRBV20-1 and TRBJ2-1; 8 bases align to TRBD2. V lost 6 bases, J lost 4 bases, and 17 bases stayed unmatched. The germline gives CDR1 DFQATT, CDR2 SNEGSKA (reference sequence). The CDR3 loop spans 17 amino acids. Written as DNA, the CDR3 is TGCAGTGCAGAGCCCCGGGGGGGGATACGGGGATACAATGAGCAGTTCTTC. It translates to CSAEPRGGIRGYNEQFF.

This clonotype was seen once. The gene calls are TRBV30 and TRBJ1-1; tentatively, D is TRBD1 (6 bases). Germline CDR1 is GTSNPN and CDR2 is SVGIG (reference sequence). The CDR3 extends over 14 amino acids. The V gene lost 4 bases and the J gene lost 3 bases, with 15 bases spanning the gap. DNA of the CDR3: TGTGCCTGGAAAACAGGGTTGGGTGACACTGAAGCTTTCTTT. It translates to CAWKTGLGDTEAFF.